The 31 T cell receptor beta chains below all came from one sample that was sequenced in a study of T cells after posttransplantation cyclophosphamide. Some clones are missing from TCRdb's copy, which holds only in-frame ones; the method was immunoSEQ multiplex PCR. The sample holds around 3,000 clones, around 65% seen once. Sequenced input: memory CD8+ T cells sorted from blood. These receptors all stem from a woman under 40 in good health and a related stem cell transplant donor.

This clone is termed large (0.1 to 1%). The chain joins TRBV7-8 to TRBJ2-7, with TRBD1 identical over 9 bases. The CDR3 has 15 residues. The trim removed 5 bases at V and 9 bases at J, leaving 14 bases unmatched. CDR1 and CDR2 from the germline V gene are SGHVS and FQNEAQ. The CDR3 region is CASSHLTGGAERQYF. The DNA for the CDR3 is TGTGCCAGCAGCCACCTGACAGGGGGAGCCGAGCGGCAGTACTTC.

The rearrangement links TRBV6-4 to TRBJ1-1; D uncertain. V lost 4 bases to trimming and J lost 3 bases, with 15 bases between them. The CDR3 runs to 15 residues. Germline-derived CDR1 and CDR2 are MRHNA and SNTAGT. The CDR3 DNA reads TGTGCCAGCAGTGCTGCCTTGGGCGGGGACACTGAAGCTTTCTTT. Encoded protein: CASSAALGGDTEAFF.

This clone is a singleton in its sample. The CDR3 region has the DNA TGTGCCAGCAGCTTGGGCGGGACAGGGTTCCACGAGCAGTACTTC. It codes for CASSLGGTGFHEQYF. This sequence joins TRBV5-6 and TRBJ2-5; TRBD1 matches 9 bases. The J call may not be correct, given that the DNA end is closer to TRBJ2-7. This CDR3 is 15 amino acids long. Per the germline V gene, CDR1 is SGHDT and CDR2 is YYEEEE.

The rearrangement uses TRBV15 and TRBJ1-1; 8 bases are shared with TRBD1. Germline values: CDR1 LNHNV, CDR2 YYDKDF (reference sequence). The CDR3 totals 14 residues. V was pared by 3 bases and J by 7 bases, with 7 bases of the junction left unmatched. Written as DNA, the CDR3 is TGTGCCACCAGCAGGAATCGACAGGGGATTGAAGCTTTCTTT. It encodes CATSRNRQGIEAFF.

This clone showed up just a few times. The genes are TRBV7-6 and TRBJ1-6, with 10 bases fitting TRBD1. V trimming: 6 bases; J trimming: 7 bases; junction bases outside the gene matches: 3. The V gene's germline CDR1 is SGHVS and CDR2 FNYEAQ. The CDR3 has 14 amino acids. This CDR3 reads CASSAGQGNSPLHF. The CDR3 nucleotides read TGTGCCAGCAGTGCGGGACAGGGGAATTCACCCCTCCACTTT.

The V and J genes are TRBV5-4 and TRBJ1-2; D not certain. Looked up from germline, CDR1 is SGHNT and CDR2 is YYREEE (reference sequence). This CDR3 has 15 amino acids. Trimming shortened V by 3 bases and J by 0 bases, and 12 bases separated the two germline ends. CDR3 nucleotide sequence: TGTGCCAGCAGCTCCCGGGGAGCTTCTAACTATGGCTACACCTTC. This gives the protein CASSSRGASNYGYTF.

The V and J genes are TRBV28 and TRBJ1-6; 10 bases line up with TRBD1. The CDR3 runs to 15 residues. CDR1 and CDR2 from the germline V gene are MDHEN and SYDVKM. V shed 5 bases and J 10 bases; nucleotides not matched to a gene: 8. CDR3 coding DNA: TGTGCCAGCAGTCCCGGGACAGGGGATCTATCACCCCTCCACTTT. Translating gives CASSPGTGDLSPLHF.

The chain has TRBV28 and TRBJ1-1; TRBD1 might be the D (5 bases). CDR3 size: 13 residues. CDR1 MDHEN and CDR2 SYDVKM come from the germline V gene. Trimming cost V 7 bases and J 1 base, with 10 bases left between them. CDR3 loop: CASTRQTNTEAFF. Here the CDR3 DNA reads TGTGCCAGCACCAGACAGACGAACACTGAAGCTTTCTTT.

V usage is TRBV21-1 and J usage is TRBJ2-7; no DNA check was done on the table's D call, TRBD1. TRBV21-1 is shown as a pseudogene. This CDR3 is built from 17 residues. The CDR3 DNA sequence: TGTGCCAGCAGCAAAGCGCTAGGGACAGGGGGCTCCTACGAGCAGTACTTC. Amino acid sequence: CASSKALGTGGSYEQYF.

This clone was seen a few times. V and J are TRBV4-1 and TRBJ2-6; 9 positions agree with TRBD1. With 5 bases clipped from V and 4 bases from J, the junction kept 6 bases outside the gene matches. Germline loops: CDR1 MGHRA, CDR2 YSYEKL. CDR3 length: 16 amino acids. CDR3 nucleotides: TGCGCCAGCAGCGCCAGGACAGGGGCAGGGGCCAACGTCCTGACTTTC. It specifies CASSARTGAGANVLTF.

Notes on this clone: This sample also contains other DNA sequences that code for the same CDR3. In nucleotides, the CDR3 is TGCGCCAGCAGCCAAGATAGGACAGGGCAATATGGCTACACCTTC. This encodes CASSQDRTGQYGYTF. The chain combines TRBV4-3 with TRBJ1-2, with 8 bases identical to TRBD1. V was clipped by 0 bases and J by 5 bases; unmatched bases: 5. Germline values: CDR1 LGHNA, CDR2 YSLEER. There are 15 residues in the CDR3.

This rearrangement joins TRBV6-4 to TRBJ2-2, with a weak D call TRBD1 (5 bases). The ends were cut back, 0 bases at V and 6 bases at J, with 11 bases in the middle. Germline lookup yields CDR1 MRHNA and CDR2 SNTAGT. CDR3 length: 15 residues. The CDR3 nucleotides are TGTGCCAGCAGTGACTCTTCGGGCAGGGCCGGGGAGCTGTTTTTT. Amino acid sequence: CASSDSSGRAGELFF.

The chain links TRBV7-6 to TRBJ2-5; 7 bases are a match to TRBD2. J gave up 0 bases and V 5 bases, and 9 bases lay outside the gene matches. CDR1 and CDR2 from the germline V gene are SGHVS and FNYEAQ. The CDR3 contains 16 residues. The CDR3 DNA follows: TGTGCCAGCAGCCTTGATATAGGGACTAACCAAGAGACCCAGTACTTC. Its protein is CASSLDIGTNQETQYF.

V gene TRBV6-1 combines with J gene TRBJ2-7; possible D gene TRBD2, 6 bases. V dropped 4 bases and J dropped 2 bases, with 15 bases sitting between them. CDR1 MNHNS and CDR2 SASEGT come from the germline V gene. The CDR3 has 15 residues. The CDR3, as DNA: TGTGCCAGCAGTGGATCGGGACTCCGCGCCTACGAGCAGTACTTC. Residues: CASSGSGLRAYEQYF.

The V gene is TRBV9, the J gene TRBJ2-1; 7 bases agree with TRBD2. The trim removed 7 bases at V and 1 base at J, leaving 11 bases unmatched. CDR1 and CDR2 from the germline V gene are SGDLS and YYNGEE. The CDR3 extends over 16 amino acids. CDR3 residues: CASGGGVGGSYNEQFF. CDR3 nucleotide sequence: TGTGCCAGCGGCGGAGGGGTCGGGGGGTCCTACAATGAGCAGTTCTTC.

J is TRBJ2-7 and V is TRBV4-3, with 7 bases lining up with TRBD1. The CDR3 loop spans 16 amino acids. V shed 0 bases, J shed 3 bases, and the junction held 8 bases outside the gene matches. Germline CDR1 and CDR2: LGHNA and YSLEER. The CDR3 here is CASSQDIATGDYEQYF. CDR3 DNA sequence: TGCGCCAGCAGCCAAGATATTGCAACAGGGGACTACGAGCAGTACTTC.

This chain connects TRBV2 to TRBJ2-7; D remains unclear. CDR3 length: 13 amino acids. Looked up from germline, CDR1 is SNHLY and CDR2 is FYNNEI. V was trimmed by 9 bases and J by 0 bases, leaving 12 bases between them. This chain's CDR3 is CASKPPSSYEQYF. The CDR3 DNA sequence: TGTGCCAGTAAACCCCCTAGCTCCTACGAGCAGTACTTC. Full variable domain (remainder filled in from reference TRBV2 and TRBJ2-7): EPEVTQTPSHQVTQMGQEVILRCVPISNHLYFYWYRQILGQKVEFLVSFYNNEISEKSEIFDDQFSVERPDGSNFTLKIRSTKLEDSAMYFCASKPPSSYEQYFGPGTRLTVT.

The chain joins TRBV19 to TRBJ2-3; TRBD1 agrees at 8 bases. Germline lookup yields CDR1 LNHDA and CDR2 SQIVND (reference sequence). CDR3 size: 15 residues. V gave up 3 bases and J gave up 1 base; unmatched junction bases: 3. The CDR3 DNA reads TGTGCCAGTAGTATTACGGGACAGGGCACAGATACGCAGTATTTT. Translated, it gives CASSITGQGTDTQYF.

The chain employs TRBV19 and TRBJ1-1, with 9 bases matching TRBD1. The V and J ends lost 3 bases and 6 bases, in that order; junction bases with no gene match: 8. The CDR3 is made up of 15 amino acids. Germline V gives CDR1 LNHDA, CDR2 SQIVND (reference sequence). The CDR3 loop is CASSIRDRAFAEAFF. The CDR3 DNA reads TGTGCCAGTAGTATTAGGGACAGGGCATTCGCTGAAGCTTTCTTT.

The chain joins TRBV7-9 to TRBJ2-5; TRBD2 aligns across 8 bases. The trim removed 1 base at V and 2 bases at J, leaving 6 bases unmatched. Germline V gene sequence: CDR1 SEHNR, CDR2 FQNEAQ (reference sequence). The CDR3 is 16 residues long. The DNA of the CDR3 is TGTGCCAGCAGCTTAGTCCCAGCGGGGGTTCAAGAGACCCAGTACTTC. Translation: CASSLVPAGVQETQYF.

In this sample, this clone turned up a few times. The rearrangement joins TRBV2 to TRBJ1-5; D call uncertain. The V end lost 6 bases, the J end lost 3 bases, and 15 bases lay between the germline ends. Germline CDR1 and CDR2: SNHLY and FYNNEI. This CDR3 comprises 15 residues. CDR3 sequence reads: CASRDGRGNNQPQHF. CDR3 DNA sequence: TGTGCCAGCAGGGACGGTCGGGGTAACAATCAGCCCCAGCATTTT. Full variable domain (outside the CDR3, taken from reference TRBV2 and TRBJ1-5): EPEVTQTPSHQVTQMGQEVILRCVPISNHLYFYWYRQILGQKVEFLVSFYNNEISEKSEIFDDQFSVERPDGSNFTLKIRSTKLEDSAMYFCASRDGRGNNQPQHFGDGTRLSIL.

This clone rates as large (0.1 to 1%). As DNA, the CDR3 is TGCGCCAGCAGCCCGCGGGGAGTAGGGAATACGCAGTATTTT. It yields the protein CASSPRGVGNTQYF. V is TRBV4-3 and J is TRBJ2-3, with D possibly TRBD2 on 6 matching bases. CDR3 length: 14 residues. The germline gives CDR1 LGHNA, CDR2 YSLEER. V shed 4 bases and J shed 7 bases, with 15 bases lying between them.

The rearrangement joins TRBV5-6 to TRBJ2-7, with 7 positions matching TRBD1. Germline CDR1 is SGHDT and CDR2 is YYEEEE. The ends lost 3 bases at V and 2 bases at J; junction bases unmatched: 11. This CDR3 contains 16 residues. The CDR3 region is CASSSPWDSLAYEQYF. The CDR3 bases are TGTGCCAGCAGCTCACCTTGGGACAGCTTGGCCTACGAGCAGTACTTC.

This clone came up a few times. V usage is TRBV6-1 and J usage is TRBJ2-5, with 7 positions matching TRBD1. The CDR3 runs 14 residues. V dropped 1 base and J dropped 4; count of bases not matched to a gene: 3. CDR1 is MNHNS, CDR2 SASEGT, per germline. CDR3 amino acids: CASSEVGGVETQYF. Written as DNA, the CDR3 is TGTGCCAGCAGTGAAGTAGGGGGCGTAGAGACCCAGTACTTC.

The rearrangement joins TRBV6-5 to TRBJ2-1; D may be TRBD2 (5 bases). Germline CDR1 MNHEY, CDR2 SVGAGI. This CDR3 contains 10 residues. Trimming left V 9 bases short and J 9 bases short, with 9 bases between. The CDR3 is CARKRAEQFF. CDR3 nucleotides: TGTGCCAGGAAGAGGGCTGAGCAGTTCTTC.

J is TRBJ2-4 and V is TRBV9; 10 nucleotides match TRBD2. This CDR3 is built from 19 residues. Per germline, CDR1 SGDLS and CDR2 YYNGEE. The ends lost 4 bases at V and 0 bases at J; junction bases unmatched: 13. The CDR3 DNA follows: TGTGCCAGCAGCACGCCTAGCGGGGGTTCCACGCTAGCCAAAAACATTCAGTACTTC. Amino acid sequence: CASSTPSGGSTLAKNIQYF.

In this sample, this clone turned up once. The chain couples TRBV7-2 to TRBJ2-3; 11 positions match TRBD2. The V gene end was trimmed by 5 bases and the J gene end by 4 bases; junction bases not matched to a gene: 11. CDR1 is SGHTA and CDR2 is FQGNSA in the germline V gene. The length of the CDR3 is 17 residues. In DNA, the CDR3 is TGTGCCAGCAGCCCGGAGGGCGGGACTAGCGGTTCAGATACGCAGTATTTT. Residues: CASSPEGGTSGSDTQYF.

The rearrangement joins TRBV4-3 to TRBJ2-6, with D maybe TRBD2 (6 bases). CDR1 is LGHNA and CDR2 is YSLEER in the germline V gene. The CDR3 loop spans 17 amino acids. Trimming removed 6 bases from V and 1 base from J, with 16 bases in between. CDR3 sequence (DNA): TGCGCCAGCAGTCAGGGAGGCGAGGCTTCTGGGGCCAACGTCCTGACTTTC. Translation: CASSQGGEASGANVLTF.

The rearrangement uses TRBV2 and TRBJ2-3; TRBD1 aligns across 7 bases. CDR1 and CDR2 from the germline V gene are SNHLY and FYNNEI. The CDR3 length is 14 residues. Trimming took 6 bases from V and 2 from J; bases not matched to a gene: 5. The CDR3 DNA follows: TGTGCCAGCAGGACAGGGTCGCCCACAGATACGCAGTATTTT. This encodes CASRTGSPTDTQYF. Using reference TRBV2 and TRBJ2-3 for the parts outside the CDR3, the full variable domain is EPEVTQTPSHQVTQMGQEVILRCVPISNHLYFYWYRQILGQKVEFLVSFYNNEISEKSEIFDDQFSVERPDGSNFTLKIRSTKLEDSAMYFCASRTGSPTDTQYFGPGTRLTVL.

In its sample, this clone is large. The CDR3: CASSPSAGRTDTQYF. DNA for the CDR3: TGTGCCAGCAGCCCATCGGCGGGGCGCACAGATACGCAGTATTTT. The chain uses TRBV7-9 and TRBJ2-3, with a tentative D call TRBD2 (6 bases). Per the germline V gene, CDR1 is SEHNR and CDR2 is FQNEAQ (reference sequence). CDR3 length: 15 residues. The V end lost 5 bases, the J end lost 1 base, and 13 bases lay between the germline ends.

The chain combines TRBV19 with TRBJ2-7, with no clear D. Germline V gene data show CDR1 as LNHDA and CDR2 as SQIVND (reference sequence). The ends were cut back, 1 base at V and 2 bases at J, with 12 bases in the middle. This CDR3 is 15 amino acids long. The CDR3 bases are TGTGCCAGTAGTATAGGCGGAGTAATCCCCTACGAGCAGTACTTC. It specifies CASSIGGVIPYEQYF.